The clone carrying this T cell receptor beta chain has a count of ten or more. These data originate in a study of CD8+CD57+ T cells in acquired aplastic anemia. Genomic DNA constituted the template upon which TCR beta VDJ and CDR3 profiling was performed. TCRdb recomputed calls from the reads with MiXCR, one row per CDR3 protein. Of 100,000 to 150,000 distinct CDR3 sequences listed, almost 40% are singletons. By flow cytometry, patients selected for sequencing had shown an expansion of CD8+CD57+ cells. Therapy had not been given to patients before blood sampling. What was sequenced was sorted CD4+, CD8+, or CD8+CD57+ T cells (not recorded which) from PBMCs. The TCR sequence derives from a human donor with aplastic anemia.

The DNA of the CDR3 is TGCGCCAGCAGCTTGAATTCCCCGGGGGCCAGGGATGAGCAGTTCTTC. This sequence encodes CASSLNSPGARDEQFF. The chain employs TRBV5-1 and TRBJ2-1; either TRBD1 or TRBD2 may supply D (6 bases each). The V gene lost 1 base and the J gene lost 8 bases, with 19 bases spanning the gap. Germline CDR1 reads SGHRS; CDR2 reads YFSETQ. The CDR3 sequence is 16 residues long.